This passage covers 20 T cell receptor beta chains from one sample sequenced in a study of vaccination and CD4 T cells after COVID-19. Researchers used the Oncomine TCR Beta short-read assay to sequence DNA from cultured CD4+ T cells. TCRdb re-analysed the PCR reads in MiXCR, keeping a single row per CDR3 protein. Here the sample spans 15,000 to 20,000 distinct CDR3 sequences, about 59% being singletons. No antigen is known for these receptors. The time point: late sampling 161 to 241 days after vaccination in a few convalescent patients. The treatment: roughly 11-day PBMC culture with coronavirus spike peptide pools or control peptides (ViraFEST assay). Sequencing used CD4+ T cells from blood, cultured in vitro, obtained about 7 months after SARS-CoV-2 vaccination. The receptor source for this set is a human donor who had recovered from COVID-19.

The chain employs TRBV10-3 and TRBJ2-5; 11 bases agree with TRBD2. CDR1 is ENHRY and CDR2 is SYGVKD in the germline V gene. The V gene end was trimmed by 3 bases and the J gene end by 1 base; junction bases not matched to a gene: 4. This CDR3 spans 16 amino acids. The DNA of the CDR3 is TGTGCCATCAGTGATCCGACTAGCGGGACCCAAGAGACCCAGTACTTC. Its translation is CAISDPTSGTQETQYF.

The CDR3 region has the DNA TGCGCCAGCGCCCTGTACGGGGACGATATCACCGGGGAGCTGTTTTTT. Amino acid sequence: CASALYGDDITGELFF. The gene calls are TRBV5-1 and TRBJ2-2; perhaps D is TRBD1 or TRBD2 (5 bases each). Germline CDR1 is SGHRS and CDR2 is YFSETQ. Deletions cut 7 bases from V and 4 bases from J, with 20 bases between. The CDR3 is 16 amino acids.

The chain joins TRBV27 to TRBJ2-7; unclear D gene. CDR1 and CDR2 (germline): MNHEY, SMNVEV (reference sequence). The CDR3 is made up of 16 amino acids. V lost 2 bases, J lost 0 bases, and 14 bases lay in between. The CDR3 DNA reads TGTGCCAGCAGTTTACCAGCCCCGGGCAGCTCCTACGAGCAGTACTTC. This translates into CASSLPAPGSSYEQYF.

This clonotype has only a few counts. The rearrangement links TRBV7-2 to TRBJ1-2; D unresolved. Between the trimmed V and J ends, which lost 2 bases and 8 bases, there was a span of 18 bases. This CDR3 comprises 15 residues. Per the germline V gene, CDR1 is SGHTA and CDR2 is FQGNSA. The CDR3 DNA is TGTGCCAGCAGCTTATCCGATCCACGCCTGGACGGCTACACCTTC. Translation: CASSLSDPRLDGYTF.

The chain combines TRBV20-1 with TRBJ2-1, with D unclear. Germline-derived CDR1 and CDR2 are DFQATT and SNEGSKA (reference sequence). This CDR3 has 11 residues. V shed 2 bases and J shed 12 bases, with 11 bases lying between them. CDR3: CSARSMGVQFF. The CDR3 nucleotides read TGCAGTGCTAGATCCATGGGTGTGCAGTTCTTC.

The CDR3, as DNA: TGTGCCAGCAGTAGACCCAGCGGCCAGCAGTTCTTC. It yields the protein CASSRPSGQQFF. This chain connects TRBV7-9 to TRBJ2-1; D is possibly TRBD2 (5 bases). Trimming removed 6 bases from V and 11 bases from J, with 14 bases in between. The CDR3 totals 12 residues. Germline V gene lookup returns CDR1 SEHNR and CDR2 FQNEAQ (reference sequence).

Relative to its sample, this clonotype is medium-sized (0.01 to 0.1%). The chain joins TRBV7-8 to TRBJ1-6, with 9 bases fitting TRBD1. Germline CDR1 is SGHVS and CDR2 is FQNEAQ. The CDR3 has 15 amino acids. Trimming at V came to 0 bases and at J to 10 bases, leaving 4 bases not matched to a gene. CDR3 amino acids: CASSLALQGASPLHF. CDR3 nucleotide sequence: TGTGCCAGCAGCTTAGCTCTACAGGGGGCCTCACCCCTCCACTTT.

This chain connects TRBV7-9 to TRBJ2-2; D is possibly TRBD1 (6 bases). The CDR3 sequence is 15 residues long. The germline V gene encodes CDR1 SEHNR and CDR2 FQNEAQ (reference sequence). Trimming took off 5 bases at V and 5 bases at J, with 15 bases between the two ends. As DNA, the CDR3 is TGTGCCAGCAGCCAATCCCGGACAGTTACCGGGGAGCTGTTTTTT. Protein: CASSQSRTVTGELFF. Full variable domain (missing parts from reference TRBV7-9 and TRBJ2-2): DTGVSQNPRHKITKRGQNVTFRCDPISEHNRLYWYRQTLGQGPEFLTYFQNEAQLEKSRLLSDRFSAERPKGSFSTLEIQRTEQGDSAMYLCASSQSRTVTGELFFGEGSRLTVL.

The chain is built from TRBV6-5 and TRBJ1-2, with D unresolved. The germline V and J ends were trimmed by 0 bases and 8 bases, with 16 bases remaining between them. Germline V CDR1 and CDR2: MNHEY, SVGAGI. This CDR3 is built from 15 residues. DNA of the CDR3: TGTGCCAGCAGTTACTCGAGTGCCCCATACGGGGGCTACACCTTC. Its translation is CASSYSSAPYGGYTF.

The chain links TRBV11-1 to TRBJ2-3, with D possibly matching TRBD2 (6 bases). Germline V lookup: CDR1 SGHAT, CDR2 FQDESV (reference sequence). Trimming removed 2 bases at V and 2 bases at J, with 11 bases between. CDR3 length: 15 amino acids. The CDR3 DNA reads TGTGCCAGCAGCTTAAGTCGGGACTCCACAGATACGCAGTATTTT. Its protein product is CASSLSRDSTDTQYF.

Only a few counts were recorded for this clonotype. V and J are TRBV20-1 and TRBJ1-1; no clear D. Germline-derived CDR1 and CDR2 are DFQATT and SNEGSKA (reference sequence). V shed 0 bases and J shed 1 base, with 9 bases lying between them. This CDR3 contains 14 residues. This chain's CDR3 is CSARDVRSNTEAFF. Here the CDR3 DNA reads TGCAGTGCTAGAGATGTGAGATCGAACACTGAAGCTTTCTTT.

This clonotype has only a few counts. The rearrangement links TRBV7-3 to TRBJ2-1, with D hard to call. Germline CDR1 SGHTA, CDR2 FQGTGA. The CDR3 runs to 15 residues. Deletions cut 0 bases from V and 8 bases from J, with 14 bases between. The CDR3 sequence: CASSLTPGSPDEQFF. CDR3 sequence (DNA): TGTGCCAGCAGCTTAACTCCCGGCTCCCCGGATGAGCAGTTCTTC.

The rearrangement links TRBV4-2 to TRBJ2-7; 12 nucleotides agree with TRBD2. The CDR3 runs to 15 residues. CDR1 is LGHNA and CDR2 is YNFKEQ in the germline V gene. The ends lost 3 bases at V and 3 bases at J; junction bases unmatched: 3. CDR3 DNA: TGTGCCAGCAGCCAGCTACTAGCGGGGGGCTACGAGCAGTACTTC. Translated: CASSQLLAGGYEQYF.

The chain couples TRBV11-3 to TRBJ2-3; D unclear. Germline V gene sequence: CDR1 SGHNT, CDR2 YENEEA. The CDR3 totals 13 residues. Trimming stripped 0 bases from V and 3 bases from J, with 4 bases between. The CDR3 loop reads CASSLDHTDTQYF. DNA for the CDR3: TGTGCCAGCAGCTTAGATCATACAGATACGCAGTATTTT.

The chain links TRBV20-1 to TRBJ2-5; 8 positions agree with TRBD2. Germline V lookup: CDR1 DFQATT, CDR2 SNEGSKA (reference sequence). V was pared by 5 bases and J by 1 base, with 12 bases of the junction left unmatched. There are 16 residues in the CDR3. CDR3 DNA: TGCAGTGCTGAGGGGGTGGCGGGAGGCCTCCAAGAGACCCAGTACTTC. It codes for CSAEGVAGGLQETQYF.

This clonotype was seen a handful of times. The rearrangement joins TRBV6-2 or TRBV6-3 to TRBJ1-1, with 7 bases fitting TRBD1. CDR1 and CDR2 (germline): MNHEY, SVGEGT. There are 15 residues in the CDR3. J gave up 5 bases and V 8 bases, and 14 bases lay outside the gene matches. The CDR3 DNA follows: TGTGCCAGCGAGGGCCCGCCCAGGGGGAGGACTGAAGCTTTCTTT. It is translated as CASEGPPRGRTEAFF.

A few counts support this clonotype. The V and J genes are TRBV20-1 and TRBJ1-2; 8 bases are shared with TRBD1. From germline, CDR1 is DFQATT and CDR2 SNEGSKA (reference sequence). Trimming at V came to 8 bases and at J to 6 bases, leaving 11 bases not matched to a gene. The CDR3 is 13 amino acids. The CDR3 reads CSWGTGQGNGYTF. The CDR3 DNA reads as TGCAGTTGGGGAACAGGACAGGGAAATGGCTACACCTTC.

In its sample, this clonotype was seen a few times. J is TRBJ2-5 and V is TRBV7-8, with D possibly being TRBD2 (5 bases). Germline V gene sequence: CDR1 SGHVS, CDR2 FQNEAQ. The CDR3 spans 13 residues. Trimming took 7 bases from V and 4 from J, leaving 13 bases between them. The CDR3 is CASMRVWGETQYF. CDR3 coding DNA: TGTGCCAGCATGAGGGTCTGGGGAGAGACCCAGTACTTC.

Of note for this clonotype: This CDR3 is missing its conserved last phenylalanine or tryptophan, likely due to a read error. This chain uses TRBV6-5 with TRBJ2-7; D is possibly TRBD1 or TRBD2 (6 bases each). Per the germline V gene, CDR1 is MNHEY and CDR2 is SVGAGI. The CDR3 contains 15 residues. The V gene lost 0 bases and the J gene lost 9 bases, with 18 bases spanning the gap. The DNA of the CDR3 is TGTGCCAGCAGTTACTCCGGCAGGGGAGGCTTCGGGCAGTACTCC. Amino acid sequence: CASSYSGRGGFGQYS.

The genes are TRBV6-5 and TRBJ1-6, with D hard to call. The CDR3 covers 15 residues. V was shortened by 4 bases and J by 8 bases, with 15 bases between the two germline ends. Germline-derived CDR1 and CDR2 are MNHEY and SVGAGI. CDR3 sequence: CASSLDLSLDSPLHF. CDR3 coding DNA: TGTGCCAGCAGTTTGGACCTCTCGTTGGATTCACCCCTCCACTTT.